The source of this TCR beta chain is a study of CD8 T cells in Susac syndrome. Germline assignment: CDR1 LGHDT and CDR2 YNNKEL (reference sequence). The CDR3 sequence is 16 residues long. Trimming removed 1 base from V and 2 bases from J, with 11 bases in between. The RNA input was about 0.45 to 1 ug, and it was reverse transcribed with random hexamers. TCRdb reprocessed the immunoSEQ multiplex PCR reads with MiXCR, giving one entry per CDR3 protein. The profile shows around 190,000 distinct CDR3 sequences, about 95% of them singletons. The sample consisted of CD4+ T cells from PBMCs. This clonotype was obtained from a human donor in good health. V gene TRBV3-1 combines with J gene TRBJ2-2, with D uncertain. The CDR3 nucleotides are TGTGCCAGCAGCCAAGTTCCAGCGCCAAACACCGGGGAGCTGTTTTTT. As protein: CASSQVPAPNTGELFF.